The sequence of this TCR beta chain was determined in a study of blood T cell repertoires in COVID-19. The overall study: Both acute and convalescent COVID-19 samples were obtained from the United States, Italy and Spain. T cells, B-cell-depleted T cells, or PBMCs provided the cDNA or gDNA that served as material.

This clone was counted a single time. Enrolled during active infection, Seattle patients were then followed longitudinally. The CDR3 is 15 amino acids. Deletions cut 9 bases from V and 3 bases from J, with 18 bases between. Germline loops: CDR1 MNHEY, CDR2 SVGAGI. As processed by the authors: Scientists estimated how many nucleated cells there were by amplifying reference gene primers. Data came from immunoSEQ multiplex PCR; TCRdb stores just in-frame clones and leaves some out. The V and J calls and the clone size are those of that table, but D and trimming were determined from the DNA. Of roughly 180,000 clones in the sample, approximately 88% were seen once.

V usage is TRBV6-5 and J usage is TRBJ1-5; no clear D. This TCR was sampled from a woman in her forties with COVID-19, enrolled during active disease. The source material was peripheral blood. CDR3 DNA: TGTGCCAGTAAAACACCGAAAGAAAACAATCAGCCCCAGCATTTT. Its translation: CASKTPKENNQPQHF.